The 17 T cell receptor beta chains listed next were all sequenced from one sample in a study of CD8+CD57+ T cells in acquired aplastic anemia. Patients included in sequencing had previously demonstrated CD8+CD57+ cell expansion by flow cytometry. Template material for TCR beta VDJ and CDR3 profiling consisted of genomic DNA. MiXCR, run by TCRdb on the reads, gives a single entry per CDR3 protein. Altogether around 430,000 distinct CDR3 sequences are present, under 40% being singletons, with the ten largest covering around 0.82%. The material sequenced was sorted CD4+, CD8+, or CD8+CD57+ T cells (not recorded which) from PBMCs. These receptors all stem from a human donor with aplastic anemia.

The CDR3: CASRLGQENTIYF. The CDR3 DNA is TGTGCCAGCAGGCTGGGACAGGAAAACACCATATATTTT. The V call is TRBV6-1, the J call TRBJ1-3; 8 bases are a match to TRBD1. CDR3 length: 13 amino acids. Germline loops: CDR1 MNHNS, CDR2 SASEGT. V was clipped by 6 bases and J by 6 bases; unmatched bases: 4.

The rearrangement uses TRBV27 and TRBJ1-2; 9 bases agree with TRBD1. The germline V gene encodes CDR1 MNHEY and CDR2 SMNVEV (reference sequence). Trimming removed 4 bases from V and 6 bases from J; junction bases left unmatched: 12. The CDR3 has 16 residues. The CDR3 DNA reads as TGTGCCAGCAGTTCAAACATTCACAGGGGGCTTGATGGCTACACCTTC. Translated: CASSSNIHRGLDGYTF.

The table lists this clonotype with many counts. The rearrangement joins TRBV2 to TRBJ2-7; D perhaps matches TRBD2 (5 bases). From germline, CDR1 is SNHLY and CDR2 FYNNEI. The CDR3 consists of 12 residues. Trimming pared 6 bases from V and 6 bases from J, leaving 12 bases between. In DNA form, the CDR3 reads TGTGCCAGCAGCCCGGACTTAGTCGAGCAGTACTTC. Protein: CASSPDLVEQYF.

The chain is built from TRBV4-1 and TRBJ2-1; 7 nucleotides match TRBD2. The V gene's germline CDR1 is MGHRA and CDR2 YSYEKL. V lost 3 bases, J lost 0 bases, and 5 bases stayed unmatched. The CDR3 sequence is 16 residues long. This chain's CDR3 is CASSQGAGSSYNEQFF. The CDR3 DNA is TGCGCCAGCAGCCAGGGAGCGGGGAGCTCCTACAATGAGCAGTTCTTC.

This clonotype was counted only a few times. This rearrangement joins TRBV15 to TRBJ2-7, with D possibly being TRBD2 (6 bases). The CDR3 totals 14 residues. From germline, CDR1 is LNHNV and CDR2 YYDKDF (reference sequence). With 0 bases removed from V and 7 bases from J, the gap between germline ends came to 13 bases. CDR3 coding DNA: TGTGCCACCAGCAGAGACAGGGAGGCAAAAGAGCAGTACTTC. It codes for CATSRDREAKEQYF.

This clonotype was observed many times. V and J are TRBV7-8 and TRBJ1-6; D is possibly TRBD1 (5 bases). The CDR3 consists of 17 residues. The ends were cut back, 7 bases at V and 0 bases at J, with 16 bases in the middle. Germline values: CDR1 SGHVS, CDR2 FQNEAQ. CDR3 protein: CASKLSFGGSYNSPLHF. CDR3 in DNA: TGTGCCAGCAAGCTTAGTTTTGGGGGCTCCTATAATTCACCCCTCCACTTT.

This chain connects TRBV11-1 to TRBJ2-5, with 8 nucleotides matching TRBD1. The CDR3 sequence is 14 residues long. Germline CDR1 is SGHAT and CDR2 is FQDESV (reference sequence). The J segment lost 5 bases and the V segment lost 4 bases, leaving 6 bases of the junction unmatched. The CDR3 region is CASSSDRERETQYF. The DNA of the CDR3 is TGTGCCAGCAGCTCGGACAGGGAGCGCGAGACCCAGTACTTC.

In DNA form, the CDR3 reads TGCAGTATGACAGGGCGAGGGGAAGAGACCCAGTACTTC. Translated, it gives CSMTGRGEETQYF. The genes are TRBV20-1 and TRBJ2-5; TRBD1 agrees at 7 bases. CDR3 size: 13 residues. In germline, CDR1 is DFQATT, CDR2 SNEGSKA (reference sequence). The trim removed 8 bases at V and 3 bases at J, leaving 9 bases unmatched.

This clonotype was found a few times. The genes are TRBV15 and TRBJ1-2, with 9 bases identical to TRBD1. Germline CDR1 and CDR2: LNHNV and YYDKDF (reference sequence). The CDR3 is 16 residues long. Trimming removed 3 bases from V and 8 bases from J; junction bases left unmatched: 13. CDR3 residues: CATSSPGTGRSGGYTF. The CDR3, as DNA: TGTGCCACCAGCAGCCCCGGGACAGGGAGGTCGGGGGGCTACACCTTC.

This clonotype was seen a handful of times. The chain is built from TRBV20-1 and TRBJ2-1, with 9 bases matching TRBD1. V trimming: 6 bases; J trimming: 0 bases; junction bases outside the gene matches: 9. This CDR3 is built from 16 residues. In germline, CDR1 is DFQATT, CDR2 SNEGSKA (reference sequence). The CDR3 DNA is TGCAGTGCCCCTGACAGGGGGAAGAGCTCCTACAATGAGCAGTTCTTC. Translation: CSAPDRGKSSYNEQFF.

The table lists this clonotype with many counts. The chain carries TRBV11-2 and TRBJ2-5; no reliable D call. Per the germline V gene, CDR1 is SGHAT and CDR2 is FQNNGV. The V gene lost 5 bases and the J gene lost 4 bases, with 14 bases spanning the gap. The CDR3 is 14 residues long. DNA for the CDR3: TGTGCCAGCAGCCGACCGGGCCCCCGAGAGACCCAGTACTTC. Residues: CASSRPGPRETQYF.

This clonotype has just a few counts. The junction does not match germline at one end; this may be a read error. The V call is TRBV10-2, the J call TRBJ1-6; 10 bases fit TRBD1. Germline CDR1 reads WSHSY; CDR2 reads SAAADI. The CDR3 sequence is 16 residues long. CDR3 DNA: TGTGCCAGCAGCCGAGACAGGGGGCGCCTTAATTCACCCCTCCACTTT. Amino acids: CASSRDRGRLNSPLHF.

CDR3 sequence reads: CSALDRVTDTQYF. The CDR3 region has the DNA TGCAGCGCCCTGGACAGGGTAACAGATACGCAGTATTTT. The genes are TRBV29-1 and TRBJ2-3, with TRBD1 matching over 8 bases. Germline V gives CDR1 SQVTM, CDR2 ANQGSEA. With 7 bases clipped from V and 3 bases from J, the junction kept 6 bases outside the gene matches. The CDR3 length is 13 residues.

This clonotype was counted at least ten times. J is TRBJ1-1 and V is TRBV10-3, with D possibly TRBD1 on 6 matching bases. Trimming stripped 5 bases from V and 4 bases from J, with 17 bases between. This CDR3 is 15 amino acids long. Germline-derived CDR1 and CDR2 are ENHRY and SYGVKD. The CDR3 DNA reads as TGTGCCATCAGTTGGAACCGGGACACGGGCACTGAAGCTTTCTTT. Its translation is CAISWNRDTGTEAFF.

The rearrangement uses TRBV15 and TRBJ2-1, with D possibly being TRBD1 or TRBD2 (5 bases each). V gave up 1 base and J gave up 5 bases, with 12 bases separating them. The CDR3 extends over 15 amino acids. CDR1 LNHNV and CDR2 YYDKDF come from the germline V gene (reference sequence). CDR3 sequence: CATSRAEGSNNEQFF. The CDR3 DNA follows: TGTGCCACCAGCAGAGCAGAGGGGTCGAACAATGAGCAGTTCTTC.

This clonotype came up a few times. The genes are TRBV7-9 and TRBJ1-1; possibly TRBD1 for D (5 bases). The V and J ends lost 3 bases and 5 bases respectively, with 10 bases between them. CDR1 is SEHNR, CDR2 FQNEAQ, per germline (reference sequence). This CDR3 has 13 amino acids. CDR3 DNA: TGTGCCAGCAGCTTGGCAGGGATAACTGAAGCTTTCTTT. Protein product: CASSLAGITEAFF.

In this sample, this clonotype turned up many times. The CDR3 sequence is CASSDGTGLGSTEAFF. For the CDR3, the DNA is TGCGCCAGCAGTGACGGGACAGGCCTTGGGAGCACTGAAGCTTTCTTT. V is TRBV10-1 and J is TRBJ1-1; 8 bases line up with TRBD1. Germline assignment: CDR1 WNHNN and CDR2 SYGVQD (reference sequence). The CDR3 covers 16 residues. V dropped 3 bases and J dropped 4; count of bases not matched to a gene: 10.